Listed below are T cell receptor beta chains from one sample, sequenced in a study of CD8 T cells in ankylosing spondylitis. TCRdb reanalysed the 5' RACE reads using MiXCR and keeps one entry per CDR3 protein. The sample holds 200,000 to 300,000 distinct CDR3 sequences, roughly a quarter seen once. Source material: blood, either unsorted or a sorted T cell fraction (not recorded which). These receptors originate from a male donor with ankylosing spondylitis or in good health (not recorded which). Both conserved end residues are part of each CDR3. A D gene is named only where the DNA matches it firmly. Where a row states a size, it is once, few, many or the class of an expanded clone; other rows omit it.

v_call	clone_size	d_call	j_call	cdr3_aa
TRBV20-1	few	TRBD2	TRBJ2-7	CSASGGGPPYEQYF
TRBV9	many	.	TRBJ1-1	CASSVGPGGTEAFF
TRBV5-5	many	.	TRBJ1-2	CASSSGYGYTF
TRBV10-3	.	TRBD1	TRBJ2-1	CATLDMGDSYNEQFF
TRBV11-2	few	.	TRBJ2-1	CASMGGPSFNEQFF
TRBV20-1	few	.	TRBJ2-2	CSAIGTFLTGELFF
TRBV25-1	.	.	TRBJ2-1	CASSGTGGNEQFF
TRBV12-3/TRBV12-4	many	TRBD2	TRBJ2-2	CASRKRGWTTGELFF
TRBV29-1	.	.	TRBJ2-5	CSVEIGRQETQYF
TRBV20-1	.	.	TRBJ2-3	CSAQKPSTSTDTQYF